These 27 T cell receptor beta chains came from one sample sequenced in a study of blood T cell repertoires in COVID-19. Clones were read by immunoSEQ multiplex PCR, and TCRdb kept only the in-frame ones, dropping some. The sample contains about 190,000 clones, roughly nine tenths of which appear only once. Sequenced input: peripheral blood. These receptors were taken from a man between 25 and 39 years old with acute or convalescent COVID-19.

This chain joins TRBV6-5 and TRBJ1-2; maybe TRBD1 (5 bases). The germline gives CDR1 MNHEY, CDR2 SVGAGI. The CDR3 contains 15 residues. V was trimmed by 0 bases and J by 5 bases, leaving 13 bases between them. CDR3 sequence: CASSYSETVYYGYTF. The CDR3 DNA follows: TGTGCCAGCAGTTACTCAGAGACAGTGTATTATGGCTACACCTTC.

The chain recombines TRBV5-1 with TRBJ2-2, with TRBD2 matching 11 bases. V was clipped by 4 bases and J by 2 bases; unmatched bases: 4. This CDR3 has 16 residues. The germline gives CDR1 SGHRS, CDR2 YFSETQ. This CDR3 reads CASSATSGVNTGELFF. Written as DNA, the CDR3 is TGCGCCAGCAGCGCGACTAGCGGGGTAAACACCGGGGAGCTGTTTTTT.

J is TRBJ1-2 and V is TRBV15, with a weak D call TRBD1 (5 bases). Trimming cost V 4 bases and J 2 bases, with 8 bases left between them. Germline CDR1 LNHNV, CDR2 YYDKDF (reference sequence). The CDR3 is made up of 13 amino acids. The CDR3 loop reads CATSKDRNYGYTF. The CDR3 DNA sequence: TGTGCCACCAGCAAAGACAGAAACTATGGCTACACCTTC.

The chain employs TRBV30 and TRBJ2-7, with D perhaps TRBD2 (6 bases). The CDR3 spans 12 residues. Trimming stripped 2 bases from V and 7 bases from J, with 12 bases between. The V gene's germline CDR1 is GTSNPN and CDR2 SVGIG (reference sequence). The DNA of the CDR3 is TGTGCCTGGAGTCCGGGAGTATGGGAGCAGTACTTC. Amino acid sequence: CAWSPGVWEQYF.

The chain combines TRBV5-1 with TRBJ2-3; 8 positions match TRBD1. Germline V gene lookup returns CDR1 SGHRS and CDR2 YFSETQ. CDR3 length: 15 amino acids. The V segment lost 1 base and the J segment 5 bases; nucleotides outside the gene matches: 6. Written as DNA, the CDR3 is TGCGCCAGCAGCTTGCAAGGGACAGGCAAAGATACGCAGTATTTT. Protein product: CASSLQGTGKDTQYF.

This clone has only a few counts. This chain joins TRBV12-3 or TRBV12-4 and TRBJ2-2; D gene uncertain. V lost 6 bases to trimming and J lost 9 bases, with 11 bases between them. The CDR3 contains 12 residues. This CDR3 is CASSLRLRELFF. As DNA, the CDR3 is TGTGCCAGCAGCCTGCGCTTGCGGGAGCTGTTTTTT.

J is TRBJ1-5 and V is TRBV28; D is unclear. Germline CDR1 is MDHEN and CDR2 is SYDVKM. This CDR3 comprises 14 residues. With 6 bases removed from V and 6 bases from J, the gap between germline ends came to 15 bases. CDR3: CASSPIVGVQPQHF. The DNA for the CDR3 is TGTGCCAGCAGCCCGATAGTAGGAGTTCAGCCCCAGCATTTT. The variable domain in full, with the rest retrieved from reference TRBV28 and TRBJ1-5, is DVKVTQSSRYLVKRTGEKVFLECVQDMDHENMFWYRQDPGLGLRLIYFSYDVKMKEKGDIPEGYSVSREKKERFSLILESASTNQTSMYLCASSPIVGVQPQHFGDGTRLSIL.

J is TRBJ2-3 and V is TRBV27; D might be TRBD1 (6 bases). V lost 5 bases and J lost 0, with 15 bases in between. The CDR3 spans 16 residues. Per the germline V gene, CDR1 is MNHEY and CDR2 is SMNVEV (reference sequence). This chain's CDR3 is CASSPQGGGSTDTQYF. The CDR3 region has the DNA TGTGCCAGCAGTCCTCAAGGGGGTGGGAGCACAGATACGCAGTATTTT.

The J gene is TRBJ2-7, the V gene TRBV5-6; 11 bases match TRBD1. Germline trimming cut 4 bases from V and 7 bases from J; bases unmatched to any gene: 10. The CDR3 extends over 15 amino acids. Germline loops: CDR1 SGHDT, CDR2 YYEEEE. The CDR3 DNA reads TGTGCCAGCAGCCCTCCGGGACAGGGGGGATCGGAGCAGTACTTC. The encoded protein is CASSPPGQGGSEQYF. Supplemented by reference TRBV5-6 and TRBJ2-7, the full variable domain reads DAGVTQSPTHLIKTRGQQVTLRCSPKSGHDTVSWYQQALGQGPQFIFQYYEEEERQRGNFPDRFSGHQFPNYSSELNVNALLLGDSALYLCASSPPGQGGSEQYFGPGTRLTVT.

The genes are TRBV28 and TRBJ2-3; maybe TRBD1 (6 bases). The germline V gene has CDR1 MDHEN and CDR2 SYDVKM. V gave up 5 bases and J gave up 3 bases, with 12 bases separating them. CDR3 length: 14 amino acids. CDR3 DNA: TGTGCCAGCAGTCCCCGGACAGAAACAGATACGCAGTATTTT. Protein sequence: CASSPRTETDTQYF.

The V call is TRBV7-9, the J call TRBJ1-5; 9 bases are a match to TRBD1. CDR1 is SEHNR, CDR2 FQNEAQ, per germline (reference sequence). The CDR3 sequence is 18 residues long. V shed 2 bases and J 5 bases; nucleotides not matched to a gene: 13. CDR3 DNA: TGTGCCAGCAGCTTACTTTGGGGGACAGGGCCAGGGGATCAGCCCCAGCATTTT. It specifies CASSLLWGTGPGDQPQHF. Using reference TRBV7-9 and TRBJ1-5 for the parts outside the CDR3, the full variable domain is DTGVSQNPRHKITKRGQNVTFRCDPISEHNRLYWYRQTLGQGPEFLTYFQNEAQLEKSRLLSDRFSAERPKGSFSTLEIQRTEQGDSAMYLCASSLLWGTGPGDQPQHFGDGTRLSIL.

This clone showed up just once. As DNA, the CDR3 is TGCGCCAGCAGCTTAGAATATACCTCGCATCTAGCCACCTACGAGCAGTACTTC. Translated: CASSLEYTSHLATYEQYF. This rearrangement joins TRBV5-1 to TRBJ2-7; a weak D match, TRBD2 (5 bases). V was trimmed by 2 bases and J by 2 bases, leaving 23 bases between them. This CDR3 has 18 amino acids. The germline gives CDR1 SGHRS, CDR2 YFSETQ.

Here the CDR3 DNA reads TGTGCCAGCAGCTTGGGGACAGGGGCAGGGTATGGCTACACCTTC. As protein: CASSLGTGAGYGYTF. The rearrangement joins TRBV11-2 to TRBJ1-2; 10 bases agree with TRBD1. The CDR3 contains 15 residues. V lost 3 bases, J lost 5 bases, and 6 bases stayed unmatched. The germline CDR1 and CDR2 sequences are SGHAT and FQNNGV.

This clone was counted only a few times. This chain uses TRBV28 with TRBJ2-1, with D unresolved. Germline CDR1 is MDHEN and CDR2 is SYDVKM. V dropped 3 bases and J dropped 0 bases, with 12 bases sitting between them. The CDR3 sequence is 16 residues long. The CDR3 loop reads CASSFEALYSYNEQFF. CDR3 DNA sequence: TGTGCCAGCAGTTTTGAAGCCCTATACTCCTACAATGAGCAGTTCTTC.

The CDR3 is CASRDRDRDYGYTF. The CDR3 DNA reads TGTGCCAGCAGGGACCGGGACAGGGACTATGGCTACACCTTC. The chain carries TRBV5-4 and TRBJ1-2, with TRBD1 matching 9 bases. The J segment lost 3 bases and the V segment lost 5 bases, leaving 5 bases of the junction unmatched. CDR1 is SGHNT, CDR2 YYREEE, per germline (reference sequence). CDR3 length: 14 amino acids.

The genes are TRBV28 and TRBJ2-1; TRBD1 might be the D (6 bases). Trimming shortened V by 5 bases and J by 4 bases, and 15 bases separated the two germline ends. The CDR3 sequence is 15 residues long. Germline lookup yields CDR1 MDHEN and CDR2 SYDVKM. The CDR3 loop reads CASSIPGQGYNEQFF. The CDR3 nucleotides read TGTGCCAGCAGTATACCGGGACAAGGGTACAATGAGCAGTTCTTC. Drawing the rest from reference TRBV28 and TRBJ2-1, the complete variable domain is DVKVTQSSRYLVKRTGEKVFLECVQDMDHENMFWYRQDPGLGLRLIYFSYDVKMKEKGDIPEGYSVSREKKERFSLILESASTNQTSMYLCASSIPGQGYNEQFFGPGTRLTVL.

The chain uses TRBV18 and TRBJ2-5; 10 nucleotides line up with TRBD2. The germline V gene has CDR1 KGHSH and CDR2 LQKENI. The CDR3 runs 16 residues. Trimming at V came to 5 bases and at J to 1 base, leaving 7 bases not matched to a gene. The CDR3 DNA is TGTGCCAGCTCATCCCTAGCGGGAGAGTTCCAAGAGACCCAGTACTTC. Protein sequence: CASSSLAGEFQETQYF.

The CDR3 region has the DNA TGTGCCAGCAGCTTTATAACGACAGGGAGGAGCTATGGCTACACCTTC. This gives the protein CASSFITTGRSYGYTF. The chain joins TRBV7-9 to TRBJ1-2; 7 bases match TRBD1. Unmatched junction bases numbered 11, after V lost 3 bases and J lost 4 bases. The germline gives CDR1 SEHNR, CDR2 FQNEAQ (reference sequence). The CDR3 covers 16 residues.

The rearrangement uses TRBV14 and TRBJ1-2, with a tentative D call TRBD1 (6 bases). V was shortened by 4 bases and J by 3 bases, with 21 bases between the two germline ends. Germline assignment: CDR1 SGHDN and CDR2 FVKESK. CDR3 length: 17 residues. The CDR3 region has the DNA TGTGCCAGCAGCCCACGGAAAAACCGGGACAATCACTATGGCTACACCTTC. Residues: CASSPRKNRDNHYGYTF.

The chain employs TRBV20-1 and TRBJ1-1; 10 nucleotides match TRBD1. This CDR3 is 11 amino acids long. V was pared by 5 bases and J by 10 bases, with 4 bases of the junction left unmatched. The germline CDR1 and CDR2 sequences are DFQATT and SNEGSKA (reference sequence). CDR3 in DNA: TGCAGTGCTGGGGACAGGGGCCGAGCTTTCTTT. Translating it yields CSAGDRGRAFF.

This chain links TRBV6-6 with TRBJ2-2; TRBD2 matches at 9 bases. Germline-derived CDR1 and CDR2 are MNHNY and SVGAGI (reference sequence). The length of the CDR3 is 18 residues. Trimming removed 5 bases from V and 4 bases from J; junction bases left unmatched: 14. CDR3 coding DNA: TGTGCCAGCAGTCCCCTCGGACTAGCGCGACCTTCCACCGGGGAGCTGTTTTTT. This translates into CASSPLGLARPSTGELFF.

The J gene is TRBJ1-1, the V gene TRBV14; 7 positions match TRBD1. With 4 bases clipped from V and 4 bases from J, the junction kept 12 bases outside the gene matches. The CDR3 spans 16 residues. CDR1 is SGHDN and CDR2 is FVKESK in the germline V gene. In DNA form, the CDR3 reads TGTGCCAGCAGCCCAGACAGGGTGAGAGGCGTCACTGAAGCTTTCTTT. This gives the protein CASSPDRVRGVTEAFF.

The chain uses TRBV3-1 (or the pseudogene TRBV3-2) and TRBJ1-1; a weak D match, TRBD1 (6 bases). The V end was cut by 0 bases, the J end by 5 bases, with 13 bases between. This CDR3 is 15 amino acids long. The germline CDR1 and CDR2 sequences are LGHDT and YNNKEL (reference sequence). The DNA of the CDR3 is TGTGCCAGCAGCCAAGATCCAACAGGGTGGACTGAAGCTTTCTTT. This sequence encodes CASSQDPTGWTEAFF.

This clone occurred once. The gene calls are TRBV2 and TRBJ1-2; D gene unclear. The CDR3 is made up of 14 amino acids. Per the germline V gene, CDR1 is SNHLY and CDR2 is FYNNEI. This CDR3 reads CSTSKGLLEYGYTF. CDR3 DNA sequence: TGTTCTACTTCGAAAGGACTGCTTGAGTATGGCTACACCTTC.

The chain is built from TRBV6-5 and TRBJ1-1; 7 bases agree with TRBD1. J lost 4 bases, V lost 8 bases, and 7 bases had no gene match. Germline V gene data show CDR1 as MNHEY and CDR2 as SVGAGI. The CDR3 covers 13 residues. As DNA, the CDR3 is TGTGCCAGCGGGACACAGGGGACCACTGAAGCTTTCTTT. This translates into CASGTQGTTEAFF.

J is TRBJ2-7 and V is TRBV15, with 9 bases aligning to TRBD1. This CDR3 spans 13 amino acids. With V trimmed by 3 bases and J by 5 bases, 2 bases remained unmatched. Germline CDR1 is LNHNV and CDR2 is YYDKDF (reference sequence). CDR3 DNA sequence: TGTGCCACCAGCAGGGGGACAGGGAACGAGCAGTACTTC. Translated: CATSRGTGNEQYF.

The chain recombines TRBV28 with TRBJ2-1; 7 nucleotides agree with TRBD1. Trimming removed 6 bases from V and 4 bases from J; junction bases left unmatched: 9. In germline, CDR1 is MDHEN, CDR2 SYDVKM. The CDR3 spans 15 residues. The DNA for the CDR3 is TGTGCCAGCAGGCCGGGACAGAGCCCTTACAATGAGCAGTTCTTC. Residues: CASRPGQSPYNEQFF.